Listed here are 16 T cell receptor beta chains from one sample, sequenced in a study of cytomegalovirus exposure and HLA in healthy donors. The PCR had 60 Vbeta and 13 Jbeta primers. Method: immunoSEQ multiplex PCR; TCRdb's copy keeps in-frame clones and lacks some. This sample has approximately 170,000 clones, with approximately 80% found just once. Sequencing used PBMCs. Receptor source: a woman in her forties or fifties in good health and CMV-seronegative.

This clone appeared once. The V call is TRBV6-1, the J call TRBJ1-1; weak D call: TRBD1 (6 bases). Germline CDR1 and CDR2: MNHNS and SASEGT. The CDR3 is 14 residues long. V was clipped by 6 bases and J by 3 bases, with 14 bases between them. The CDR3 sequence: CASRGNDRYTEAFF. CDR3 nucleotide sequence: TGTGCCAGCAGGGGAAATGACAGGTACACTGAAGCTTTCTTT.

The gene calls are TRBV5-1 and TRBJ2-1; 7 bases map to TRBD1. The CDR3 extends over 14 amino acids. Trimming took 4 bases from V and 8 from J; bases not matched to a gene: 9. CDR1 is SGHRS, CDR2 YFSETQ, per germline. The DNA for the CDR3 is TGCGCCAGCAGCCAAACAGGGGCCGGAGATGAGCAGTTCTTC. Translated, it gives CASSQTGAGDEQFF. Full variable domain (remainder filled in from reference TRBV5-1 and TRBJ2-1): KAGVTQTPRYLIKTRGQQVTLSCSPISGHRSVSWYQQTPGQGLQFLFEYFSETQRNKGNFPGRFSGRQFSNSRSEMNVSTLELGDSALYLCASSQTGAGDEQFFGPGTRLTVL.

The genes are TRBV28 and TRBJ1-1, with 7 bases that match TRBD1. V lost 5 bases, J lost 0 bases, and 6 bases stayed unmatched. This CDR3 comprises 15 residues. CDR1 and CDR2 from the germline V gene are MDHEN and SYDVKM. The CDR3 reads CASSATGQLNTEAFF. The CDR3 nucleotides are TGTGCCAGCAGTGCAACGGGACAGCTGAACACTGAAGCTTTCTTT.

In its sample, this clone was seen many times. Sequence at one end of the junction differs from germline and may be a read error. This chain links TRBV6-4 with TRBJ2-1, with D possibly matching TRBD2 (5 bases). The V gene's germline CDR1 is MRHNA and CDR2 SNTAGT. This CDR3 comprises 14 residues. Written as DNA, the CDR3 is TGTGCCAGCAGTTACTCGCGGCTAGCTAATGAGCAGTTCTTC. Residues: CASSYSRLANEQFF.

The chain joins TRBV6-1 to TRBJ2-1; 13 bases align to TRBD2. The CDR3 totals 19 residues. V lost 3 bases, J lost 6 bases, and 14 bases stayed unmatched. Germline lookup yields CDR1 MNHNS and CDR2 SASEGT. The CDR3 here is CASSERVGLAGVGINEQFF. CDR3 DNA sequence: TGTGCCAGCAGTGAGCGGGTCGGACTAGCGGGGGTTGGGATCAATGAGCAGTTCTTC.

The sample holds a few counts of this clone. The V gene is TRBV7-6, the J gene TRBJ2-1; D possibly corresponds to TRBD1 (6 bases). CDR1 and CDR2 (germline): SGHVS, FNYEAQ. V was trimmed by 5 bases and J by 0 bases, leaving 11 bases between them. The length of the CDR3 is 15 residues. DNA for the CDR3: TGTGCCAGCAGCAAGGACAGTCCCTCCTACAATGAGCAGTTCTTC. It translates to CASSKDSPSYNEQFF.

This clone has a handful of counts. The chain's CDR3 is CASSQPIQGNNEQFF. The CDR3 DNA reads TGTGCCAGCAGCCAACCCATACAGGGGAACAATGAGCAGTTCTTC. The chain links TRBV4-2 to TRBJ2-1; 7 bases match TRBD1. V shed 2 bases, J shed 5 bases, and the junction held 6 bases outside the gene matches. Germline lookup yields CDR1 LGHNA and CDR2 YNFKEQ. The CDR3 has 15 amino acids.

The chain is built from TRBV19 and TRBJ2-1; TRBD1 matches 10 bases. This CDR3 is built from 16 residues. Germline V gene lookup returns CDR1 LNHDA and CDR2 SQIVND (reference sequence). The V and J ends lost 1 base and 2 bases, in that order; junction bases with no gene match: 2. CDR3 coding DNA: TGTGCCAGTAGTATAGTAGGGACAGGGGCCTACAATGAGCAGTTCTTC. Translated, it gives CASSIVGTGAYNEQFF.

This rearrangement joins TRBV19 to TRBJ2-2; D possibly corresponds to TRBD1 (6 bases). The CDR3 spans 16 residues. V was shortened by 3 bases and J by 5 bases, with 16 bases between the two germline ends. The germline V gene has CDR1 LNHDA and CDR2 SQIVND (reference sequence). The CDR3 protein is CASSINPGQRTGELFF. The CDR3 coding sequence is TGTGCCAGTAGTATTAATCCGGGACAACGTACCGGGGAGCTGTTTTTT.

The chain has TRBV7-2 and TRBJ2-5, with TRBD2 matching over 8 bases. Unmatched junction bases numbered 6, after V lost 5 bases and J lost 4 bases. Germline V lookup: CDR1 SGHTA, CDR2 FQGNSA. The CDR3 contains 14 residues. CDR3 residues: CASSPGGTRETQYF. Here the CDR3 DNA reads TGTGCCAGCAGCCCCGGCGGGACTAGAGAGACCCAGTACTTC.

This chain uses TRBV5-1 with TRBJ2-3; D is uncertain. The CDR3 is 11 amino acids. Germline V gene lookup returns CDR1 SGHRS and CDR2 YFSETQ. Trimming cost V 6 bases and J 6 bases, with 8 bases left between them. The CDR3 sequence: CASKSLDTQYF. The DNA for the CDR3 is TGCGCCAGCAAGAGCCTTGATACGCAGTATTTT.

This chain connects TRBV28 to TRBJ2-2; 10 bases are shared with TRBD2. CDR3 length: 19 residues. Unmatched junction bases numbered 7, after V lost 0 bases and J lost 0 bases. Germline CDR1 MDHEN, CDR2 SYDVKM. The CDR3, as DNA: TGTGCCAGCAGTTTATGGACGAGACTAGCGGGCTCGAACACCGGGGAGCTGTTTTTT. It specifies CASSLWTRLAGSNTGELFF.

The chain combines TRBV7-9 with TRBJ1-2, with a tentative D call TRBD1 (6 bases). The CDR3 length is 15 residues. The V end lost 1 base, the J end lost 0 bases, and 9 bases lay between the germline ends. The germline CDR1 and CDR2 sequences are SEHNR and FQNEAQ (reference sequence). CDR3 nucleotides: TGTGCCAGCAGCTTAGACGGGACACCTAACTATGGCTACACCTTC. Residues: CASSLDGTPNYGYTF.

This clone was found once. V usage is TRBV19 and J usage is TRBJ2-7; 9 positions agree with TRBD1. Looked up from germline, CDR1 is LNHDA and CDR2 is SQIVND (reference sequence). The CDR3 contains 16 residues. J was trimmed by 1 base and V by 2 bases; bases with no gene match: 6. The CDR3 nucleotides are TGTGCCAGTAGTATACCGGGACAGGGAAGTTCCTACGAGCAGTACTTC. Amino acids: CASSIPGQGSSYEQYF.

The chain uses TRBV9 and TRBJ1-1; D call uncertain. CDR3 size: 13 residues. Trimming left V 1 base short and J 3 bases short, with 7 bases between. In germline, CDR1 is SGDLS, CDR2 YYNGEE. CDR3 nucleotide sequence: TGTGCCAGCAGCGTAATCGGGGACACTGAAGCTTTCTTT. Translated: CASSVIGDTEAFF.

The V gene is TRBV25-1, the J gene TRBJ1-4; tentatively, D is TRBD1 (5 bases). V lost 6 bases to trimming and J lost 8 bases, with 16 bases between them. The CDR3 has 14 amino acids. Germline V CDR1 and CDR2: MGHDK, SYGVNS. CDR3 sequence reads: CASRDPGGREKLFF. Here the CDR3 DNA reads TGTGCCAGCAGGGACCCCGGGGGTAGGGAAAAACTGTTTTTT.